The 31 T cell receptor beta chains given below trace back to one sample, sequenced in a study of T cells in Graves' hyperthyroidism and ophthalmopathy. RNA transcripts yielded amplified TCR beta CDR3 regions. TCR CDR3 regions were first amplified by RT-PCR with HTBI primers. TCRdb re-called the multiplex PCR reads through MiXCR, storing one row per CDR3 protein. The sample has roughly 200,000 distinct CDR3 sequences, approximately 20% seen once. Sequencing was done on a sample of blood. The receptor source for this set is a man in his forties with Graves' hyperthyroidism.

Here the CDR3 reads CASSQGMGGGGYGYTF. In DNA form, the CDR3 reads TGTGCCAGCAGCCAAGGTATGGGAGGGGGCGGCTATGGCTACACCTTC. This rearrangement joins TRBV4-2 to TRBJ1-2; TRBD1 matches 7 bases. V shed 1 base, J shed 4 bases, and the junction held 9 bases outside the gene matches. Germline CDR1 LGHNA, CDR2 YNFKEQ. The CDR3 is 16 amino acids.

This clonotype was observed at least ten times. The chain recombines TRBV5-1 with TRBJ2-7; possibly TRBD2 for D (5 bases). The V gene lost 2 bases and the J gene lost 3 bases, with 15 bases spanning the gap. Germline V gives CDR1 SGHRS, CDR2 YFSETQ. The CDR3 is made up of 15 amino acids. The CDR3 loop reads CASSFGLGGLYEQYF. In DNA form, the CDR3 reads TGCGCCAGCAGCTTCGGACTCGGCGGCCTCTACGAGCAGTACTTC.

The V and J genes are TRBV28 and TRBJ1-4; D call uncertain. This CDR3 comprises 16 residues. Germline V lookup: CDR1 MDHEN, CDR2 SYDVKM. The V end was cut by 2 bases, the J end by 0 bases, with 10 bases between. The CDR3 DNA is TGTGCCAGCAGTTTAGTCCAGCTTGCAACTAATGAAAAACTGTTTTTT. This translates into CASSLVQLATNEKLFF. The variable domain in full, completed from reference TRBV28 and TRBJ1-4, reads DVKVTQSSRYLVKRTGEKVFLECVQDMDHENMFWYRQDPGLGLRLIYFSYDVKMKEKGDIPEGYSVSREKKERFSLILESASTNQTSMYLCASSLVQLATNEKLFFGSGTQLSVL.

This clonotype was found many times. The V gene is TRBV20-1, the J gene TRBJ2-5, with 11 bases aligning to TRBD2. The CDR3 is 15 amino acids. V gave up 3 bases and J gave up 4 bases; unmatched junction bases: 7. CDR1 and CDR2 from the germline V gene are DFQATT and SNEGSKA (reference sequence). The CDR3 loop reads CSASVAGGPRETQYF. The CDR3 nucleotides read TGCAGTGCTAGTGTAGCGGGGGGGCCGCGAGAGACCCAGTACTTC.

This clonotype occurred many times. This chain uses TRBV18 with TRBJ2-1, with D unresolved. Germline values: CDR1 KGHSH, CDR2 LQKENI. The CDR3 runs to 16 residues. V was shortened by 4 bases and J by 0 bases, with 13 bases between the two germline ends. CDR3 sequence (DNA): TGTGCCAGCTCACTAAGCGCCCAATTCTCCTACAATGAGCAGTTCTTC. This gives the protein CASSLSAQFSYNEQFF.

This clonotype was counted many times. The rearrangement uses TRBV7-9 and TRBJ2-3, with 7 bases that match TRBD2. V was pared by 5 bases and J by 3 bases, with 8 bases of the junction left unmatched. Germline CDR1 and CDR2: SEHNR and FQNEAQ (reference sequence). The CDR3 contains 15 residues. The CDR3 nucleotides read TGTGCCAGCAGCCCCCGCGGGGGTCGGACAGATACGCAGTATTTT. Translated, it gives CASSPRGGRTDTQYF.

This sequence joins TRBV30 and TRBJ2-3, with D possibly matching TRBD2 (6 bases). CDR1 is GTSNPN and CDR2 is SVGIG in the germline V gene (reference sequence). This CDR3 spans 15 amino acids. Trimming cost V 4 bases and J 2 bases, with 16 bases left between them. CDR3 sequence (DNA): TGTGCCTGGAATGCAGGGAGCGGGTACACAGATACGCAGTATTTT. This sequence encodes CAWNAGSGYTDTQYF.

This clonotype was seen repeatedly, ten times or more. This chain links TRBV20-1 with TRBJ1-2; D not resolved. The V gene lost 6 bases and the J gene lost 3 bases, with 8 bases spanning the gap. This CDR3 spans 11 amino acids. The germline gives CDR1 DFQATT, CDR2 SNEGSKA (reference sequence). The CDR3 DNA reads as TGCAGTGCCGCGGTAGACTATGGCTACACCTTC. It yields the protein CSAAVDYGYTF.

This clonotype was counted ten times or more. This chain connects TRBV5-1 to TRBJ2-1, with a weak D call TRBD2 (6 bases). The germline gives CDR1 SGHRS, CDR2 YFSETQ. The CDR3 sequence is 13 residues long. V shed 4 bases and J shed 5 bases, with 10 bases lying between them. The CDR3 DNA is TGCGCCAGCAGCGTGGGACTCGACAATGAGCAGTTCTTC. This translates into CASSVGLDNEQFF.

This clonotype has just a few counts. The chain recombines TRBV6-5 with TRBJ2-2; D unclear. V lost 1 base and J 5 bases, leaving 11 bases between the germline ends. Germline V gene lookup returns CDR1 MNHEY and CDR2 SVGAGI. The CDR3 is 15 residues long. The CDR3 reads CASSYFTSETGELFF. The CDR3 nucleotides read TGTGCCAGCAGTTACTTCACCTCGGAGACCGGGGAGCTGTTTTTT.

This clonotype was found many times. This chain links TRBV18 with TRBJ1-1; TRBD1 agrees at 8 bases. This CDR3 is built from 14 residues. V was pared by 6 bases and J by 1 base, with 4 bases of the junction left unmatched. Germline V CDR1 and CDR2: KGHSH, LQKENI. CDR3 bases: TGTGCCAGCTCCCCGGACAGGGAGAACACTGAAGCTTTCTTT. It codes for CASSPDRENTEAFF.

This clonotype occurred many times. This rearrangement joins TRBV20-1 to TRBJ2-7, with D perhaps matching TRBD1 or TRBD2 (5 bases each). V was cut by 6 bases and J by 6 bases, with 24 bases left in between. The CDR3 is made up of 15 amino acids. The germline V gene encodes CDR1 DFQATT and CDR2 SNEGSKA (reference sequence). CDR3 bases: TGCAGTGCCGAGGACAACCGGGAACTAGAAGCCGAGCAGTACTTC. Its translation is CSAEDNRELEAEQYF.

This clonotype was detected a few times. This chain joins TRBV4-3 and TRBJ1-1, with 7 bases aligning to TRBD1. Looked up from germline, CDR1 is LGHNA and CDR2 is YSLEER. V lost 0 bases and J lost 1; bases outside the gene matches: 11. The CDR3 sequence is 18 residues long. CDR3 protein: CASSQDWDSQDWNTEAFF. The CDR3 DNA sequence: TGCGCCAGCAGCCAAGATTGGGACAGCCAGGACTGGAACACTGAAGCTTTCTTT.

This clonotype came up many times. The chain uses TRBV4-1 and TRBJ2-5; 13 bases map to TRBD2. V shed 6 bases and J 5 bases; nucleotides not matched to a gene: 12. In germline, CDR1 is MGHRA, CDR2 YSYEKL. CDR3 length equals 17 residues. CDR3 residues: CASSPRTSGGRGETQYF. Here the CDR3 DNA reads TGCGCCAGCAGTCCTAGGACTAGCGGGGGCCGAGGGGAGACCCAGTACTTC.

The rearrangement uses TRBV29-1 and TRBJ2-7; possible D gene TRBD1, 6 bases. V was clipped by 5 bases and J by 3 bases, with 11 bases between them. The CDR3 has 12 residues. The V gene's germline CDR1 is SQVTM and CDR2 ANQGSEA. CDR3 DNA sequence: TGCAGCGTTCGGACAGAAAACTACGAGCAGTACTTC. Protein product: CSVRTENYEQYF.

The sample holds many counts of this clonotype. The chain couples TRBV2 to TRBJ1-5, with TRBD1 matching over 11 bases. V shed 6 bases, J shed 4 bases, and the junction held 5 bases outside the gene matches. Germline V lookup: CDR1 SNHLY, CDR2 FYNNEI. This CDR3 has 15 residues. CDR3 coding DNA: TGTGCCAGCAGGTGGGGGACAGGGGGGAATCAGCCCCAGCATTTT. It yields the protein CASRWGTGGNQPQHF.

In its sample, this clonotype was seen many times. The chain couples TRBV28 to TRBJ1-2, with 7 bases aligning to TRBD1. V lost 6 bases to trimming and J lost 2 bases; unmatched junction nucleotides: 3. Per germline, CDR1 MDHEN and CDR2 SYDVKM. The CDR3 runs to 13 residues. CDR3 nucleotides: TGTGCCAGCAGCCGACAGGGAAACTATGGCTACACCTTC. Its protein is CASSRQGNYGYTF.

Comments on this clonotype: The junction and the germline gene differ at one end; a read error may be behind it. The chain links TRBV9 to TRBJ1-2; weak D call: TRBD1 (5 bases). Germline CDR1 SGDLS, CDR2 YYNGEE. CDR3 size: 13 residues. DNA of the CDR3: TGTGCCAGCAGCGTAGACCGGGGCTATGACTACACCTTC. Its protein product is CASSVDRGYDYTF.

This clonotype was counted at least ten times. The chain joins TRBV7-9 to TRBJ2-7, with 8 bases identical to TRBD2. Trimming cost V 7 bases and J 1 base; bases outside gene matches: 3. There are 13 residues in the CDR3. Germline CDR1 reads SEHNR; CDR2 reads FQNEAQ (reference sequence). DNA of the CDR3: TGTGCCAGCAAAGGCGGGGGGTCCTACGAGCAGTACTTC. This translates into CASKGGGSYEQYF. Drawing the rest from reference TRBV7-9 and TRBJ2-7, the complete variable domain is DTGVSQNPRHKITKRGQNVTFRCDPISEHNRLYWYRQTLGQGPEFLTYFQNEAQLEKSRLLSDRFSAERPKGSFSTLEIQRTEQGDSAMYLCASKGGGSYEQYFGPGTRLTVT.

This clonotype was recorded a few times. The chain combines TRBV5-5 with TRBJ1-5, with D hard to call. The CDR3 contains 15 residues. Germline CDR1 is SGHKS and CDR2 is YYEKEE (reference sequence). Trimming cost V 5 bases and J 4 bases, with 16 bases left between them. CDR3 region: CASRDGLMINQPQHF. The CDR3 bases are TGTGCCAGCAGGGACGGACTCATGATAAATCAGCCCCAGCATTTT.

This clonotype was found many times. J is TRBJ2-3 and V is TRBV7-6; 10 bases agree with TRBD2. The V segment lost 1 base and the J segment 5 bases; nucleotides outside the gene matches: 3. The CDR3 has 15 amino acids. The germline V gene encodes CDR1 SGHVS and CDR2 FNYEAQ. The CDR3 spells CASSLGAGGIDTQYF. In DNA form, the CDR3 reads TGTGCCAGCAGCTTAGGAGCGGGGGGGATAGATACGCAGTATTTT.

Ten or more counts support this clonotype. V gene TRBV20-1 combines with J gene TRBJ2-1, with 7 nucleotides matching TRBD1. Losses at the gene ends were 6 bases for V and 4 bases for J; bases not matched to a gene: 12. The length of the CDR3 is 15 residues. Germline V CDR1 and CDR2: DFQATT, SNEGSKA (reference sequence). CDR3 in DNA: TGCAGTGCGCTCAGGGGGTCAGGGCAATACAATGAGCAGTTCTTC. This encodes CSALRGSGQYNEQFF.

This clonotype occurred many times. This chain joins TRBV7-9 and TRBJ2-7; the D gene is possibly TRBD1 (5 bases). CDR1 and CDR2 from the germline V gene are SEHNR and FQNEAQ (reference sequence). V was trimmed by 1 base and J by 6 bases, leaving 13 bases between them. This CDR3 has 14 residues. The CDR3 region has the DNA TGTGCCAGCAGCTTAGGGGGCCCCGTCGCCGAGCAGTACTTC. Translated, it gives CASSLGGPVAEQYF. Complete variable domain (other parts from reference TRBV7-9 and TRBJ2-7): DTGVSQNPRHKITKRGQNVTFRCDPISEHNRLYWYRQTLGQGPEFLTYFQNEAQLEKSRLLSDRFSAERPKGSFSTLEIQRTEQGDSAMYLCASSLGGPVAEQYFGPGTRLTVT.

The V gene is TRBV12-3 or TRBV12-4, the J gene TRBJ2-3; 7 bases map to TRBD2. The CDR3 contains 15 residues. The junction had 10 bases not matched to a gene; V was cut back by 9 bases and J by 1 base. The CDR3: CASPPSSGRTDTQYF. CDR3 coding DNA: TGTGCCAGTCCTCCCTCTAGCGGACGCACAGATACGCAGTATTTT.

This clonotype has just a few counts. The rearrangement uses TRBV7-2 and TRBJ1-2, with D possibly matching TRBD1 (6 bases). The CDR3 is 16 residues long. Germline CDR1 and CDR2: SGHTA and FQGNSA. Trimming took off 4 bases at V and 1 base at J, with 16 bases between the two ends. CDR3 loop: CASSSHTGTYNYGYTF. The CDR3 region has the DNA TGTGCCAGCAGCTCTCATACAGGGACTTATAACTATGGCTACACCTTC.

This clonotype was detected only once. This chain joins TRBV6-1 and TRBJ2-7; 7 bases line up with TRBD1. After removal of 6 bases from V and 7 bases from J, the junction contained 15 bases not matched to a gene. Germline loops: CDR1 MNHNS, CDR2 SASEGT. The CDR3 has 15 residues. CDR3 sequence (DNA): TGTGCCAGCAGGGACCGACAGGGAACAGCTATGGAGCAGTACTTC. Protein: CASRDRQGTAMEQYF.

The chain has TRBV14 and TRBJ2-4, with no clear D. The CDR3 extends over 13 amino acids. The germline V and J ends were trimmed by 0 bases and 8 bases, with 8 bases remaining between them. In germline, CDR1 is SGHDN, CDR2 FVKESK. This chain's CDR3 is CASSQERGDIQYF. CDR3 nucleotides: TGTGCCAGCAGCCAAGAACGTGGGGACATTCAGTACTTC.

This clonotype was counted between two and nine times. The J gene is TRBJ2-2, the V gene TRBV28; possibly TRBD2 for D (7 bases). This CDR3 spans 15 amino acids. CDR1 and CDR2 from the germline V gene are MDHEN and SYDVKM. V dropped 7 bases and J dropped 5 bases, with 17 bases sitting between them. The CDR3: CASTLGGEGTGELFF. The DNA of the CDR3 is TGTGCCAGCACCTTAGGGGGGGAAGGAACCGGGGAGCTGTTTTTT.

In its sample, this clonotype was seen many times. The chain is built from TRBV7-9 and TRBJ1-1; a possible D gene is TRBD1 (5 bases). The germline V gene encodes CDR1 SEHNR and CDR2 FQNEAQ (reference sequence). V was shortened by 2 bases and J by 0 bases, with 13 bases between the two germline ends. This CDR3 is built from 16 residues. CDR3 coding DNA: TGTGCCAGCAGCTTATACGGAGGGGCCATGAACACTGAAGCTTTCTTT. Translation: CASSLYGGAMNTEAFF.

A remark on this clonotype: Mismatch with germline at one junction end may stem from a read error. The chain couples TRBV11-2 to TRBJ2-1; D is possibly TRBD2 (5 bases). Germline V lookup: CDR1 SGHAT, CDR2 FQNNGV. This CDR3 contains 13 residues. The CDR3 reads CASSQDRRGWQFF. The CDR3 DNA reads TGCGCCAGCAGCCAAGATAGACGGGGATGGCAGTTCTTC.

This clonotype has just one count. A much bigger clone sits one base away, suggesting this may be a read error. This chain links TRBV5-1 with TRBJ2-1; 9 bases align to TRBD2. This CDR3 region has 14 residues. CDR1 and CDR2 (germline): SGHRS, YFSETQ. Losses at the gene ends were 4 bases for V and 12 bases for J; bases not matched to a gene: 11. The CDR3 DNA follows: TGCGCCAGCAGCAGATCTAGCGGGGACCATGGGCAGTTCTTC. Translation gives CASSRSSGDHGQFF.